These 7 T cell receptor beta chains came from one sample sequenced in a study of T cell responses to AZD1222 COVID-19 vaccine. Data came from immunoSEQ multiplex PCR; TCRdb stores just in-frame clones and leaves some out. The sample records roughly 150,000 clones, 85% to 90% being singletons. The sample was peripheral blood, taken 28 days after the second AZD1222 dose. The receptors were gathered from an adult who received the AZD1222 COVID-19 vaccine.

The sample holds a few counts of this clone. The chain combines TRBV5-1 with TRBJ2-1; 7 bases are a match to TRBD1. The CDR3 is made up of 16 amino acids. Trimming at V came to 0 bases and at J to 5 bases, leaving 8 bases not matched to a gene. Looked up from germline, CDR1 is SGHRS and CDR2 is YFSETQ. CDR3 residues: CASSLGTGQSNNEQFF. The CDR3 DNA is TGCGCCAGCAGCTTGGGTACGGGACAGTCAAACAATGAGCAGTTCTTC.

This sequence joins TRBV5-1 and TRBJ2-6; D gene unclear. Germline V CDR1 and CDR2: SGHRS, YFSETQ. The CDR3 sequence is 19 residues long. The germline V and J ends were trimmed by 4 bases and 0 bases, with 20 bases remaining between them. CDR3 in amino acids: CASSGSRRSLPSGANVLTF. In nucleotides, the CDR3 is TGCGCCAGCAGCGGATCCAGGCGGTCCCTTCCCTCTGGGGCCAACGTCCTGACTTTC.

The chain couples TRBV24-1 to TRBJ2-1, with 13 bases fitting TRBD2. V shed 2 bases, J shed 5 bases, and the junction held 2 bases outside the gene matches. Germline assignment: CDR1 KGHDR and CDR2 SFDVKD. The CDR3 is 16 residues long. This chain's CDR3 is CATSDWTSGSHNEQFF. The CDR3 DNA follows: TGTGCCACCAGTGATTGGACTAGCGGGAGCCACAATGAGCAGTTCTTC.

CDR3 amino acids: CASSESTVNQPQHF. The CDR3 DNA is TGTGCCAGCAGTGAAAGCACAGTCAATCAGCCCCAGCATTTT. The chain combines TRBV2 with TRBJ1-5; D unclear. Germline assignment: CDR1 SNHLY and CDR2 FYNNEI. This CDR3 has 14 amino acids. V was pared by 2 bases and J by 3 bases, with 8 bases between.

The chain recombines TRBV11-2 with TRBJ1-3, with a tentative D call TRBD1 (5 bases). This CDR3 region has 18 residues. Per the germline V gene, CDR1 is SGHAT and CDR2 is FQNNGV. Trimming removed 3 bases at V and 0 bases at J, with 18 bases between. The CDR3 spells CASSLGPIRGNSGNTIYF. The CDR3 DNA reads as TGTGCCAGCAGCTTGGGACCGATACGCGGGAACTCTGGAAACACCATATATTTT.

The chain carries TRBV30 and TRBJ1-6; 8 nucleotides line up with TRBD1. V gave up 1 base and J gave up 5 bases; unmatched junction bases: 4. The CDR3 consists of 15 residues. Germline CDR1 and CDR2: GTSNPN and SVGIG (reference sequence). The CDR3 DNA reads TGTGCCTGGAGTGATAGGACAGGGAATAATTCACCCCTCCACTTT. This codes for CAWSDRTGNNSPLHF.

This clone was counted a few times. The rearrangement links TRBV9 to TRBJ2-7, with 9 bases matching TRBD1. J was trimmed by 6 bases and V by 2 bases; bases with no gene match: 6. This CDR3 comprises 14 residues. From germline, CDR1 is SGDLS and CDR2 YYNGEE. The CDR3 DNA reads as TGTGCCAGCAGCGTGAGACAGGGGGGGAGCGAGCAGTACTTC. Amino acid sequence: CASSVRQGGSEQYF.